The following is a T cell receptor (beta chain) sequence with its context. Its specificity is unknown. These data originate in a study of CD8 T cells in Susac syndrome. Study at large: Among the Susac syndrome patients who underwent sequencing, roughly six had clinically active disease, while eight of them were in remission.

General observations from the study: The Susac syndrome CD4+ T cell repertoires displayed no clonal expansion.

The patients with Susac syndrome satisfied recently defined diagnostic criteria for either definite or probable disease. An input of roughly 0.5 to 1 ug of RNA was subjected to reverse transcription using random hexamers. With immunoSEQ multiplex PCR, TCR beta CDR3 was amplified across 54 Vbeta and 13 Jbeta. A single record per CDR3 protein comes from TCRdb applying MiXCR to the immunoSEQ multiplex PCR reads. The sample lists 200,000 to 300,000 distinct CDR3 sequences, about 96% occurring once. The sequence derives from a human donor with Susac syndrome. The sequencing sample was made of CD4+ T cells from PBMCs.

CDR3 region: CASSPTGGSGELFF. The CDR3 DNA reads as TGCGCCAGCAGCCCCACGGGGGGCTCCGGGGAGCTGTTTTTT. This chain connects TRBV4-1 to TRBJ2-2, with D maybe TRBD2 (7 bases). Germline loops: CDR1 MGHRA, CDR2 YSYEKL. V lost 4 bases and J 6 bases, leaving 12 bases between the germline ends. This CDR3 has 14 residues.